The 12 T cell receptor beta chains reported below all come from one sample, sequenced in a study of cytomegalovirus exposure and HLA in healthy donors (dated by TCRdb to between 2016 and 2019). The method was the immunoSEQ multiplex PCR assay. A mixture of 60 forward primers for TCR Vbeta segments and 13 reverse primers for TCR Jbeta segments was used in the multiplex PCR. What TCRdb holds here is the immuneACCESS table cut down to in-frame rearrangements. Part of the clones is not present; checked against another copy, under half of the missing clones reflect an unresolved V gene, and the others are unexplained. This sample gives about 120,000 clones in total; 82% of them show up just once. Around 2.5% of the sample belongs to the ten largest clones. Sequenced input: PBMCs. The receptors come from a woman younger than 30 in good health and CMV-seronegative.

In its sample, this clone was seen once. This chain links TRBV19 with TRBJ2-1, with 13 nucleotides matching TRBD2. In germline, CDR1 is LNHDA, CDR2 SQIVND (reference sequence). J lost 7 bases, V lost 7 bases, and 7 bases had no gene match. The CDR3 covers 15 residues. The CDR3 coding sequence is TGTGCCAGTACTAGGACTAGCGGGAGAAATAATGAGCAGTTCTTC. It encodes CASTRTSGRNNEQFF.

The gene calls are TRBV6-4 and TRBJ1-6; TRBD1 agrees at 7 bases. CDR1 is MRHNA and CDR2 is SNTAGT in the germline V gene. V was pared by 2 bases and J by 5 bases, with 0 bases of the junction left unmatched. CDR3 size: 14 residues. The CDR3 spells CASSDGTDNSPLHF. The CDR3 DNA is TGTGCCAGCAGTGACGGGACAGATAATTCACCCCTCCACTTT.

V usage is TRBV9 and J usage is TRBJ2-7; 13 nucleotides line up with TRBD2. Losses at the gene ends were 4 bases for V and 7 bases for J; bases not matched to a gene: 8. CDR3 length equals 15 residues. Germline CDR1 is SGDLS and CDR2 is YYNGEE. The CDR3 DNA reads as TGTGCCAGCAGCACCGGACTAGCGGGAGAGGGAGAGCAGTACTTC. It codes for CASSTGLAGEGEQYF.

CDR3 loop: CASSPIYSSNYGYTF. Written as DNA, the CDR3 is TGTGCCAGCAGCCCGATCTACTCTTCTAACTATGGCTACACCTTC. The V gene is TRBV5-4, the J gene TRBJ1-2; D gene uncertain. Germline values: CDR1 SGHNT, CDR2 YYREEE (reference sequence). This CDR3 contains 15 residues. V dropped 4 bases and J dropped 0 bases, with 13 bases sitting between them.

In its sample, this clone was seen once. The chain recombines TRBV18 with TRBJ1-4; 8 bases agree with TRBD1. With V trimmed by 5 bases and J by 6 bases, 11 bases remained unmatched. Germline CDR1 and CDR2: KGHSH and LQKENI. The CDR3 covers 16 residues. CDR3 sequence reads: CASSKTGGQGHEKLFF. The DNA for the CDR3 is TGTGCCAGCTCAAAAACGGGTGGACAGGGACATGAAAAACTGTTTTTT.

This clone was picked up a small number of times. The chain links TRBV4-2 to TRBJ1-2; perhaps TRBD1 as D (6 bases). V was cut by 5 bases and J by 8 bases, with 9 bases left in between. The CDR3 has 11 residues. CDR1 is LGHNA, CDR2 YNFKEQ, per germline. For the CDR3, the DNA is TGTGCCAGCAGCTCGCAGGGGGGCTACACCTTC. This gives the protein CASSSQGGYTF.

The chain has TRBV10-3 and TRBJ2-7, with D tentatively TRBD2 (5 bases). The CDR3 length is 12 residues. Looked up from germline, CDR1 is ENHRY and CDR2 is SYGVKD. Trimming pared 2 bases from V and 5 bases from J, leaving 7 bases between. DNA of the CDR3: TGTGCCATCAGTGAGGAGGGTCACGAGCAGTACGTC. Residues: CAISEEGHEQYV.

This chain uses TRBV5-8 with TRBJ2-1, with D possibly TRBD2 on 5 matching bases. Trimming stripped 4 bases from V and 7 bases from J, with 12 bases between. The CDR3 is made up of 13 amino acids. Looked up from germline, CDR1 is SGHTS and CDR2 is YDEGEE. This CDR3 reads CASSPEGGNEQFF. The CDR3 nucleotides read TGTGCCAGCAGCCCCGAAGGCGGGAATGAGCAGTTCTTC.

V is TRBV6-5 and J is TRBJ1-3, with D unclear. CDR3 length: 12 amino acids. Germline values: CDR1 MNHEY, CDR2 SVGAGI. V was trimmed by 6 bases and J by 0 bases, leaving 3 bases between them. The CDR3 protein is CASRSSGNTIYF. CDR3 coding DNA: TGTGCCAGCAGGAGCTCTGGAAACACCATATATTTT.

The chain carries TRBV7-9 and TRBJ2-3; TRBD2 matches at 8 bases. The CDR3 loop spans 15 amino acids. CDR1 is SEHNR and CDR2 is FQNEAQ in the germline V gene (reference sequence). J gave up 2 bases and V 5 bases, and 6 bases lay outside the gene matches. CDR3 nucleotides: TGTGCCAGCAGCCAGATAGCGGGGATCACAGATACGCAGTATTTT. It is translated as CASSQIAGITDTQYF. The full variable domain, with the rest looked up from reference TRBV7-9 and TRBJ2-3, is DTGVSQNPRHKITKRGQNVTFRCDPISEHNRLYWYRQTLGQGPEFLTYFQNEAQLEKSRLLSDRFSAERPKGSFSTLEIQRTEQGDSAMYLCASSQIAGITDTQYFGPGTRLTVL.

This chain links TRBV5-3 with TRBJ2-7, with D uncertain. TRBV5-3 is placed among ORFs of uncertain function. The length of the CDR3 is 12 residues. Trimming left V 6 bases short and J 3 bases short, with 10 bases between. The CDR3 region has the DNA TGTGCCAGAACCGAACACAACTACGAGCAGTACGTC. Encoded protein: CARTEHNYEQYV.

V usage is TRBV9 and J usage is TRBJ2-5, with TRBD2 as a possible D gene (7 bases). V was pared by 0 bases and J by 5 bases, with 11 bases between. Germline loops: CDR1 SGDLS, CDR2 YYNGEE. This CDR3 spans 14 amino acids. CDR3 protein: CASSVDGRGETQYF. DNA of the CDR3: TGTGCCAGCAGCGTAGATGGGAGGGGGGAGACCCAGTACTTC.